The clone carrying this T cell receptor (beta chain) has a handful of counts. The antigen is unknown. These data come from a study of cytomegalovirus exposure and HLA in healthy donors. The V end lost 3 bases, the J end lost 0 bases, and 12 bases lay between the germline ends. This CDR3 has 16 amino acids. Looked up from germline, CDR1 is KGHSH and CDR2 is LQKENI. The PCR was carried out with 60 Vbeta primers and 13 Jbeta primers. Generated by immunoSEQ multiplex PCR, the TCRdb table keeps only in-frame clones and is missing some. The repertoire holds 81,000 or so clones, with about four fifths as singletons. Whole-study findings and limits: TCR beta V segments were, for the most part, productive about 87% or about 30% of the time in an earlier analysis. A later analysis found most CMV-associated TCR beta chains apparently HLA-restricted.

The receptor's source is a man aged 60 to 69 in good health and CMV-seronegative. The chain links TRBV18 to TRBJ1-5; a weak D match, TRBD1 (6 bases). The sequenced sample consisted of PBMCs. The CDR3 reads CASSPTGTLSNQPQHF. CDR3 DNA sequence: TGTGCCAGCTCACCTACGGGGACACTTAGCAATCAGCCCCAGCATTTT. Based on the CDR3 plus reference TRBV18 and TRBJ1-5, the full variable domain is NAGVMQNPRHLVRRRGQEARLRCSPMKGHSHVYWYRQLPEEGLKFMVYLQKENIIDESGMPKERFSAEFPKEGPSILRIQQVVRGDSAAYFCASSPTGTLSNQPQHFGDGTRLSIL.